This T cell receptor beta chain was profiled in a study of T cell responses to AZD1222 COVID-19 vaccine. Study-level results: Reportedly, close to half of spike-specific TCRs are directed against unmutated variant regions. Vaccine-associated CD4 TCRs ranged over spike, dominating at 160-218 and 743-854. At study baseline, merely roughly 6 AZD1222 recipients were seropositive. The sample set comprised mostly white British donors with more females, and clonal diversity was possibly underestimated.

Measured with immunoSEQ multiplex PCR; TCRdb has only the in-frame clones, and not every one. The sample lists some 180,000 clones, around 88% occurring once. CDR1 is SGHRS and CDR2 is YFSETQ in the germline V gene. This CDR3 contains 17 residues. V trimming: 3 bases; J trimming: 2 bases; junction bases outside the gene matches: 7. The sample holds a few counts of this clone. Its specificity is unknown. The rearrangement links TRBV5-1 to TRBJ1-6; 8 bases fit TRBD1. Sequenced here: peripheral blood, sampled on day 0 of AZD1222 vaccination. This sequence originates from an adult in good health. CDR3 nucleotide sequence: TGCGCCAGCAGCTCCTCACAGGGGGTCCCCTATAATTCACCCCTCCACTTT. This gives the protein CASSSSQGVPYNSPLHF.